The T cell receptor (beta chain) described here comes from a study of beta chain features in type 1 diabetes. Study-level findings and limits: Naive, central memory and Treg TCRB repertoires appeared more alike in patients than in healthy donors.

The V gene lost 5 bases and the J gene lost 2 bases, with 10 bases spanning the gap. Germline lookup yields CDR1 SGHTA and CDR2 FQGNSA. The CDR3 consists of 15 residues. Isolated RNA was reverse transcribed in full, so expressed TCRB transcripts were sequenced. Generated by immunoSEQ multiplex PCR, the TCRdb table keeps only in-frame clones and is missing some. The sample lists about 930,000 clones; about a sixth were seen once. This clone showed up just a few times. The antigen is unknown. This chain uses TRBV7-2 with TRBJ2-6; tentative D call: TRBD2 (7 bases). The receptor was isolated from a woman younger than 35 in good health. Sequencing used naive CD4+ T cells from blood. CDR3 coding DNA: TGTGCCAGCAGCGCGGGGGCGCCTGGGGCCAACGTCCTGACTTTC. Amino acid sequence: CASSAGAPGANVLTF. Supplemented by reference TRBV7-2 and TRBJ2-6, the full variable domain reads GAGVSQSPSNKVTEKGKDVELRCDPISGHTALYWYRQSLGQGLEFLIYFQGNSAPDKSGLPSDRFSAERTGGSVSTLTIQRTQQEDSAVYLCASSAGAPGANVLTFGAGSRLTVL.